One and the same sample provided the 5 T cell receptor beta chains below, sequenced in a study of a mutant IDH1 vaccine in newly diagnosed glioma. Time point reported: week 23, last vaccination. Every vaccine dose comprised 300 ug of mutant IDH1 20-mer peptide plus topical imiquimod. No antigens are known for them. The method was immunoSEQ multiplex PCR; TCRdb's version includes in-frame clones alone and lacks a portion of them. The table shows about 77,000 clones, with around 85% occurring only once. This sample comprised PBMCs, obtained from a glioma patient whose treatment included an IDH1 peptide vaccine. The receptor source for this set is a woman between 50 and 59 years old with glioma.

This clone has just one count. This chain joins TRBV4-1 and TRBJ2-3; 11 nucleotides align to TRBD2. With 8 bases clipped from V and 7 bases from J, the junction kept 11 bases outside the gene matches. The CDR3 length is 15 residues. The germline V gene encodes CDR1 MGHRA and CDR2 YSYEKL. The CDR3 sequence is CASGRLAGPKNTQYF. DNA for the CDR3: TGCGCCAGCGGTAGACTAGCGGGACCAAAAAATACGCAGTATTTT.

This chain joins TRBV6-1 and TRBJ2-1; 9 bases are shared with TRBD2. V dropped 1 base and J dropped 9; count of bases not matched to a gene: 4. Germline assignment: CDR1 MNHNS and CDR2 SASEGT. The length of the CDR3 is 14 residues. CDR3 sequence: CASSEVGLAVEQFF. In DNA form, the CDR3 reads TGTGCCAGCAGTGAAGTGGGACTAGCAGTTGAGCAGTTCTTC.

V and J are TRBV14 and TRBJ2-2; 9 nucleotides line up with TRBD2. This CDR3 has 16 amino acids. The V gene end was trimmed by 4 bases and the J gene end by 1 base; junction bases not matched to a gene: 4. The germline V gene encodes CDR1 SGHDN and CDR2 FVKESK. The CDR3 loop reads CASSLRTSVNTGELFF. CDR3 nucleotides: TGTGCCAGCAGCCTCAGGACTAGCGTGAACACCGGGGAGCTGTTTTTT.

The CDR3 sequence: CASGAGRYEQFF. The CDR3 DNA sequence: TGTGCCAGCGGGGCAGGGAGGTATGAGCAGTTCTTC. The chain combines TRBV27 with TRBJ2-1; D possibly corresponds to TRBD2 (6 bases). V lost 8 bases and J 8 bases, leaving 13 bases between the germline ends. There are 12 residues in the CDR3. From germline, CDR1 is MNHEY and CDR2 SMNVEV (reference sequence).

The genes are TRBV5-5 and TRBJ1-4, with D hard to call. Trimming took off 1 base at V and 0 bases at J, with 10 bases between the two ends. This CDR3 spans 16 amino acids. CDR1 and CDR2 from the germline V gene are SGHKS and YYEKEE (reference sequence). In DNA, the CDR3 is TGTGCCAGCAGCTTGCGTGGGAGTTCAACTAATGAAAAACTGTTTTTT. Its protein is CASSLRGSSTNEKLFF.